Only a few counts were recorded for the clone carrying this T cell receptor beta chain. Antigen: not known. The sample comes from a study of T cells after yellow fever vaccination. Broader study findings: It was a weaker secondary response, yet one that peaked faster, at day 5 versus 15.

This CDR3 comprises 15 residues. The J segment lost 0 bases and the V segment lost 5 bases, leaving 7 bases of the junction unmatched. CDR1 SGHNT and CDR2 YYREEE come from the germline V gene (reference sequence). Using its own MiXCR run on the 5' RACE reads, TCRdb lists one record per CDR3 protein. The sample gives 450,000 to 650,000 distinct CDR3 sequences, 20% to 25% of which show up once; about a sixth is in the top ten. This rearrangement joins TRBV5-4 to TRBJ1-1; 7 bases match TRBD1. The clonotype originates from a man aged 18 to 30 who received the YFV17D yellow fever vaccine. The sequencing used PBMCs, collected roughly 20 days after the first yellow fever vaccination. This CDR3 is CASRQGGGVNTEAFF. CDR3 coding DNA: TGTGCCAGCAGGCAGGGGGGAGGCGTGAACACTGAAGCTTTCTTT.